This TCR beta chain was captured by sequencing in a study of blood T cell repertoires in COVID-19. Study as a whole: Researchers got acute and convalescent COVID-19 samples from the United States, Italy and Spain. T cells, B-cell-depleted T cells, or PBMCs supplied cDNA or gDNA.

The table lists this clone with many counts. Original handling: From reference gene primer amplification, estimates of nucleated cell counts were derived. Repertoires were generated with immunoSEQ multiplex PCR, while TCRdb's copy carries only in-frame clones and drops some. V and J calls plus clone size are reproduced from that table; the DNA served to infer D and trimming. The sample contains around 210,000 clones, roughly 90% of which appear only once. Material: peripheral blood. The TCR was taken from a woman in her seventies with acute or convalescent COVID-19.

In DNA form, the CDR3 reads TGTGCCGTCAGTGGGGGACAGGGGGCTTCTGGGGCCAACGTCCTGACTTTC. This codes for CAVSGGQGASGANVLTF. This rearrangement joins TRBV2 to TRBJ2-6; 12 positions agree with TRBD1. CDR1 and CDR2 from the germline V gene are SNHLY and FYNNEI. The CDR3 extends over 17 amino acids. V lost 11 bases to trimming and J lost 1 base; unmatched junction nucleotides: 9.